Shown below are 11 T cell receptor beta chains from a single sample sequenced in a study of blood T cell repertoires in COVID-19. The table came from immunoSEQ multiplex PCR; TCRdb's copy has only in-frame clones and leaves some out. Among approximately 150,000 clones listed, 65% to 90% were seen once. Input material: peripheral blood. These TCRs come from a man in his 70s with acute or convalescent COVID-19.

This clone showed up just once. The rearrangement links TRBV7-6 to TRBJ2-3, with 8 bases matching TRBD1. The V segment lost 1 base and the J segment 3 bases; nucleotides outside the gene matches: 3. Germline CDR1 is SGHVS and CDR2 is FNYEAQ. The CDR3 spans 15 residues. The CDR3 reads CASSLGTGTTDTQYF. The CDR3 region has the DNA TGTGCCAGCAGCTTAGGGACAGGGACGACAGATACGCAGTATTTT. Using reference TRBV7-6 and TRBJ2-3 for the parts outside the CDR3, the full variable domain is GAGVSQSPRYKVTKRGQDVALRCDPISGHVSLYWYRQALGQGPEFLTYFNYEAQQDKSGLPNDRFSAERPEGSISTLTIQRTEQRDSAMYRCASSLGTGTTDTQYFGPGTRLTVL.

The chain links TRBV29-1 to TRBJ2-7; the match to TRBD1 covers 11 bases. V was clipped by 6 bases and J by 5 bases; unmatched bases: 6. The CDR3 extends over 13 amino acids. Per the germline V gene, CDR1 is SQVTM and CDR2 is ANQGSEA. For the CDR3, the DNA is TGCAGCGTCGAGGACAGGGGGCGGAACGAGCAGTACTTC. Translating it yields CSVEDRGRNEQYF.

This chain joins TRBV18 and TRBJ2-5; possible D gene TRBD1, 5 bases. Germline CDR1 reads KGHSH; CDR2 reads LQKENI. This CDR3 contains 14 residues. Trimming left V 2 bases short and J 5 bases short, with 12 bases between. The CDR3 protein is CASSPGQPPETQYF. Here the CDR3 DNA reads TGTGCCAGCTCACCAGGACAACCCCCGGAGACCCAGTACTTC.

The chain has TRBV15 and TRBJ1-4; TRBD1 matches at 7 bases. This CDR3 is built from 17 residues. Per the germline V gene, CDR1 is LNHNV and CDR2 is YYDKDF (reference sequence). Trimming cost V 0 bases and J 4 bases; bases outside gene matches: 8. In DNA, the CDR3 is TGTGCCACCAGCAGAGACCCCACGGGACAGAATAATGAAAAACTGTTTTTT. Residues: CATSRDPTGQNNEKLFF.

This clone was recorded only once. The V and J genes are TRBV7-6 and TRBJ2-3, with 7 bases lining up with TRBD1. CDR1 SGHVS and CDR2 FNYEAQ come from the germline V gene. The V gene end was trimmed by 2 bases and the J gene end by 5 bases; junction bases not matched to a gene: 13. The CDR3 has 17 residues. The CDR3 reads CASSLWPRDSKRDTQYF. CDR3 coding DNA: TGTGCCAGCAGCTTATGGCCCCGGGACAGCAAGCGAGATACGCAGTATTTT. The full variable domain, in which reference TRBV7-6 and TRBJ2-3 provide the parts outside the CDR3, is GAGVSQSPRYKVTKRGQDVALRCDPISGHVSLYWYRQALGQGPEFLTYFNYEAQQDKSGLPNDRFSAERPEGSISTLTIQRTEQRDSAMYRCASSLWPRDSKRDTQYFGPGTRLTVL.

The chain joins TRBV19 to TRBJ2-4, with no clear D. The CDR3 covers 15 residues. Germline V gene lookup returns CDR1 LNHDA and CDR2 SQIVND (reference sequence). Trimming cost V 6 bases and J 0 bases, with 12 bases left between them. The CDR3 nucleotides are TGTGCCAGTAGCTCCGATGCGGTAGCCAAAAACATTCAGTACTTC. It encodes CASSSDAVAKNIQYF.

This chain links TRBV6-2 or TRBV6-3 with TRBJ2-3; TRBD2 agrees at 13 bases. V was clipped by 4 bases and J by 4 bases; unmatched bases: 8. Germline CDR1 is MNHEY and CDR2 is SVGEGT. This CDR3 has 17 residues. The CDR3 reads CASSFGTSGAVADTQYF. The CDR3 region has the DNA TGTGCCAGCAGTTTCGGGACTAGCGGGGCCGTCGCAGATACGCAGTATTTT.

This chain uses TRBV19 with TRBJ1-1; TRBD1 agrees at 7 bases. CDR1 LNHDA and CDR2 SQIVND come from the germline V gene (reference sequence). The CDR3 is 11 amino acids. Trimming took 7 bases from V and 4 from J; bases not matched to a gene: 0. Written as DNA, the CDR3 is TGTGCCAGTAAGGGGGCCACTGAAGCTTTCTTT. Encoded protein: CASKGATEAFF.

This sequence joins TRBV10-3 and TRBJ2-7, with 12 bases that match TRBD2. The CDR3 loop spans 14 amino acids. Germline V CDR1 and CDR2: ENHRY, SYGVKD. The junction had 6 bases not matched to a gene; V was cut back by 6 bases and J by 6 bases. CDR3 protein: CAIRPGTSGSEQYF. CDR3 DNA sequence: TGTGCCATCAGACCCGGGACTAGCGGGTCCGAGCAGTACTTC.

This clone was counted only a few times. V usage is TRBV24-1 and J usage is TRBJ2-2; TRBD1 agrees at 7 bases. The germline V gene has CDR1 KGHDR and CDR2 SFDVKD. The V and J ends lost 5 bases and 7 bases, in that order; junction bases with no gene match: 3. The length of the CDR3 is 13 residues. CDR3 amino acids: CATSGQGSGELFF. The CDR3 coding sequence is TGTGCCACCAGTGGACAGGGAAGCGGGGAGCTGTTTTTT.

The CDR3 here is CASSRDRTGEQYF. The CDR3 nucleotides read TGTGCCAGCTCACGGGACAGGACTGGCGAGCAGTACTTC. The chain links TRBV18 to TRBJ2-7, with 8 bases that match TRBD1. The CDR3 is 13 amino acids. Trimming at V came to 4 bases and at J to 6 bases, leaving 5 bases not matched to a gene. Per the germline V gene, CDR1 is KGHSH and CDR2 is LQKENI.